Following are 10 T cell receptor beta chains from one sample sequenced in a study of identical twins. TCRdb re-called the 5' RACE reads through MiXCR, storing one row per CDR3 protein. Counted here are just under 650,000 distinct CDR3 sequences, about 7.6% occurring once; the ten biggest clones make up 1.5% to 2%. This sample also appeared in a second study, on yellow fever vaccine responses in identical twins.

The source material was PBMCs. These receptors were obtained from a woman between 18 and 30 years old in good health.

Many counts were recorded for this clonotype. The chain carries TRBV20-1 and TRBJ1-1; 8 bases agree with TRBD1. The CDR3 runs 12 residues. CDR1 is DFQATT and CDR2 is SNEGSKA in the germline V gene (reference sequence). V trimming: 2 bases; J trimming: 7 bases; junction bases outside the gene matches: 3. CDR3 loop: CSARRTGLEAFF. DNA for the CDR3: TGCAGTGCTAGACGGACAGGGCTTGAAGCTTTCTTT.

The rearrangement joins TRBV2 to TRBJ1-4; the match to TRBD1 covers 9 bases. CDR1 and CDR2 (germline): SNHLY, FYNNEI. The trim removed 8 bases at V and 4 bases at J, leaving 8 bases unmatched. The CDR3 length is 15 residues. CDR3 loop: CASAERTGVNEKLFF. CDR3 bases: TGTGCCAGCGCGGAAAGGACAGGGGTTAATGAAAAACTGTTTTTT.

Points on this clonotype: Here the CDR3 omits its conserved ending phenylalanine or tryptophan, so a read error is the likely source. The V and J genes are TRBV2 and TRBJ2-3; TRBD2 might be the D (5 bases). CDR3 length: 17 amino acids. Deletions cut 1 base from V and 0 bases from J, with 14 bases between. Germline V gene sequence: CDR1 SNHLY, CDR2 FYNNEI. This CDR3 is CASSEGLRARSTDTQYL. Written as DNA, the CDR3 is TGTGCCAGCAGTGAAGGCCTGAGGGCCAGAAGCACAGATACGCAGTATTTA.

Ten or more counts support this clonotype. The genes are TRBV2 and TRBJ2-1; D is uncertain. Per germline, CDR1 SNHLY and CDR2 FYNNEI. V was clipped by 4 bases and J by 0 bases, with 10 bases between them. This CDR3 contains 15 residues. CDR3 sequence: CASSASASSYNEQFF. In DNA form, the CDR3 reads TGTGCCAGCAGTGCCAGCGCTAGCTCCTACAATGAGCAGTTCTTC. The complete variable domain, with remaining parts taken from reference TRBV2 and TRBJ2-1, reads EPEVTQTPSHQVTQMGQEVILRCVPISNHLYFYWYRQILGQKVEFLVSFYNNEISEKSEIFDDQFSVERPDGSNFTLKIRSTKLEDSAMYFCASSASASSYNEQFFGPGTRLTVL.

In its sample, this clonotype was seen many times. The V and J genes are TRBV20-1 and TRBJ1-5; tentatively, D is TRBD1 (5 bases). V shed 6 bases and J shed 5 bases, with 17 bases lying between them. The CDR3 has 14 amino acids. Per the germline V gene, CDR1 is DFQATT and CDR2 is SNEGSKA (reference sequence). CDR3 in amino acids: CSAPPTGRDQPQHF. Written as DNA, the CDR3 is TGCAGTGCGCCCCCCACAGGTCGAGATCAGCCCCAGCATTTT.

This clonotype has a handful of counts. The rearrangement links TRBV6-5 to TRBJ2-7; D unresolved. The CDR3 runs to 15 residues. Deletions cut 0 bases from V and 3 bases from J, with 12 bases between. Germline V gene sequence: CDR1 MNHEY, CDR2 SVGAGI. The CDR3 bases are TGTGCCAGCAGTTACTCGTTGAGGTCCCACTACGAGCAGTACTTC. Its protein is CASSYSLRSHYEQYF.

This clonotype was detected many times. The DNA of the CDR3 is TGCGCCAGCAGCTCCACAGGGGGGGTCGAGGCCACCGGGGAGCTGTTTTTT. Its translation: CASSSTGGVEATGELFF. This rearrangement joins TRBV5-1 to TRBJ2-2, with a possible D match to TRBD1 (8 bases). Germline V lookup: CDR1 SGHRS, CDR2 YFSETQ. The CDR3 has 17 residues. V was pared by 3 bases and J by 4 bases, with 19 bases between.

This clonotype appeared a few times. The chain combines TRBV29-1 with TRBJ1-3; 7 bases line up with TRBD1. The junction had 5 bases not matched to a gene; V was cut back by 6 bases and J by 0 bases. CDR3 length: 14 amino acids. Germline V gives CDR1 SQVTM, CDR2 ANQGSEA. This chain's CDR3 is CSVGQSTSGNTIYF. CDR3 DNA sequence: TGCAGCGTGGGACAGTCTACCTCTGGAAACACCATATATTTT. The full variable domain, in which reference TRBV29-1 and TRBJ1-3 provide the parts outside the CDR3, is SAVISQKPSRDICQRGTSLTIQCQVDSQVTMMFWYRQQPGQSLTLIATANQGSEATYESGFVIDKFPISRPNLTFSTLTVSNMSPEDSSIYLCSVGQSTSGNTIYFGEGSWLTVV.

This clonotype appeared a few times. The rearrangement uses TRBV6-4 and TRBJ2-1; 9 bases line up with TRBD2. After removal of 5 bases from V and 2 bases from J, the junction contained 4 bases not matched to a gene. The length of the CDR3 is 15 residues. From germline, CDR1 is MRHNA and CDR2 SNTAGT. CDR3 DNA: TGTGCCAGCAGTAACGTAGCGGGGGCCTACAATGAGCAGTTCTTC. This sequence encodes CASSNVAGAYNEQFF.

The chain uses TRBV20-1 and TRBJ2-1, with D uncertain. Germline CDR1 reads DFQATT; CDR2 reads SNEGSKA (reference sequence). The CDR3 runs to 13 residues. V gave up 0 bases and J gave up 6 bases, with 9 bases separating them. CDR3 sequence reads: CSAREEPVNEQFF. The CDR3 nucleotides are TGCAGTGCTAGAGAAGAACCAGTCAATGAGCAGTTCTTC.